The present T cell receptor (beta chain) was sequenced within a study of blood T cell repertoires in COVID-19. Looking at the study overall: The analysed material was cDNA or gDNA that came from T cells, B-cell-depleted T cells, or PBMCs.

Libraries were prepared by immunoSEQ multiplex PCR; TCRdb keeps only in-frame clonotypes and omits some of them. The data show 35,000 to 45,000 clones, about 90% seen once. The CDR3 has 13 amino acids. CDR1 and CDR2 from the germline V gene are SGHRS and YFSETQ. Trimming removed 4 bases from V and 0 bases from J, with 6 bases in between. This rearrangement joins TRBV5-1 to TRBJ2-3; no reliable D call. Sequencing was carried out using peripheral blood. This receptor was taken from a man between 45 and 60 years old with active COVID-19. CDR3 residues: CASSRRSTDTQYF. The CDR3 bases are TGCGCCAGCAGCCGCAGGAGCACAGATACGCAGTATTTT.